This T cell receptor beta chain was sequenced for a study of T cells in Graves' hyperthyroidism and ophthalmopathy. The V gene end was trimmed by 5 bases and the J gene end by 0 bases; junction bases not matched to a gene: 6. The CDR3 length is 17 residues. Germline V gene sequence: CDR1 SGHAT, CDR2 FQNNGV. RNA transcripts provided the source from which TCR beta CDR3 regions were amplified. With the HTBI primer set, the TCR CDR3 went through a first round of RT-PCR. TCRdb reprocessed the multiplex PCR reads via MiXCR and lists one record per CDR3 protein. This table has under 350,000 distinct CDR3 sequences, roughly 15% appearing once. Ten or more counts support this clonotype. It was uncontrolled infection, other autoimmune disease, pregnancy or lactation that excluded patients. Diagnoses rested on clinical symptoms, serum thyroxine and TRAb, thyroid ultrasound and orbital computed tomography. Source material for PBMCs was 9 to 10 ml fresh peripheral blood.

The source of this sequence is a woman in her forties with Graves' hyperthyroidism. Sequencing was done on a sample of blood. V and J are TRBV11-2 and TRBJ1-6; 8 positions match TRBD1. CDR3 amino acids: CASSRTGLGSYNSPLHF. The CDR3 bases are TGTGCCAGCAGCCGGACAGGGCTGGGCTCCTATAATTCACCCCTCCACTTT.